This TCR beta chain stems from a study of blood T cells in healthy people across ages (dated by TCRdb to about 2015). Study-level background: In model experiments, template switching captured about one uniquely barcoded TCR beta cDNA molecule for every two T cells. To track age-related changes in TCR beta repertoire diversity, the study relied on deep sequencing normalized with unique cDNA molecular identifiers. Donors were grouped into four age groups: young (average approximately 15 years), middle-aged (roughly 38), aged (about 60) and long-lived (approximately 75). For two donors (one aged 18 to 29 and one aged 80 or older), the study analyzed two additional independent replicas of 1 million unique cDNA reads from the same blood draw. Points the paper makes about the study in general: Observed TCR beta diversity per million T cells fell roughly linearly with age, and a significant reduction was already apparent by age around 40. Total diversity estimates from one million sequenced T cells were considered lower bounds and underestimates. The percentage of naive T cells measured by flow cytometry correlated strongly with observed TCR beta diversity. The long-lived group showed more naive CD4+ T cells, fewer expanded clones and increased TCR diversity than the aged group, suggesting age selection. Conclusive comparison of naive and antigen-experienced compartments was prevented by the profiling of bulk unsorted PBMCs. Because donor CMV infection status was unknown, age-related changes in expanded clonotypes were potentially confounded.

This clonotype has only a few counts. The specificity of this receptor is unknown. No base quality values were provided; no much bigger clone lies one nucleotide off. Libraries were built with 5' RACE. For sequencing, an Illumina HiSeq 2500 was employed. A second PCR of roughly 7 to 11 cycles was run with a J-beta primer mix and a sample-barcoded 5' primer. A unique molecular identifier was introduced onto each TCR beta cDNA molecule by a template-switch 5' adaptor carrying 12 random nucleotides. At least 2.5 million CDR3-containing paired-end reads were obtained from each sample. The Mint cDNA synthesis kit, primed by a TRBC-specific oligonucleotide, was used to synthesize first-strand cDNA from all RNA. Following uracil-DNA glycosylase treatment, a first 18-cycle PCR with universal primers M1SS and BC2_uni_R was performed on all cDNA. Per the authors' processing: Each sample was normalized by randomly selecting 1 million high-quality reads, each carrying a distinct molecular identifier. Instead of being binned into consensus sequences, reads with shared molecular identifiers were discarded. MiTCR, run with a Q25 quality threshold and the strictest error-elimination algorithm, handled CDR3 identification, clonotype clustering and error correction. Lower-bound total TCR beta diversity was estimated with a nonparametric unseen species model using Euler transformation. TCRdb handled the public reads itself, with Q25 trimming in fastp and clone calling in MiXCR, and kept productive beta chains. Each CDR3 protein appears once, grouped with its most common genes and DNA. The authors' filters were not applied to this entry. The sample table records about 780,000 distinct CDR3 sequences; approximately 24% of these occur just once. The ten top clones hold 3% of the sample.

Trimming costs V 1 base and J 6 bases, and their ends lie 11 bases apart. From the cysteine through the phenylalanine, the CDR3 covers 14 amino acids. The sequence is cut down to CDR3 DNA, 42 bases in frame from base 1. CDR1 and CDR2 are drawn from the germline V gene: SGHAT, FQNNGV. Donors were 39 systemically healthy Caucasian individuals from Russia aged roughly 6 to 95 years. Approximately 9.3 milliliters of peripheral blood were collected from each donor into EDTA-treated Vacutainer tubes. Ficoll-Paque density-gradient centrifugation was used to isolate PBMCs, with at least 6.5 million per sample. Trizol reagent was used to extract total RNA from PBMCs, with at least 5 micrograms per sample. Naive CD45RAhigh/CD27high T cell percentages were measured by flow cytometry on a PBMC aliquot from every donor. The same data also went into a second study, on T cells of mothers and their children. Drawing on the second study: Nine systemically healthy Caucasian individuals served as donors, namely three mothers together with their six children. cDNA synthesis used all of the extracted RNA, with roughly 1.5 ug of RNA in each 15 ul reaction. In the second PCR, the M1S primer added sample barcodes and 2-4 random nucleotides. Over 9.5 million TCR beta CDR3 reads were obtained for each mother, and around 2.7 million reads were obtained for each child. In both related and unrelated pairs, thymic selection shapes the output of TCR recombination in a similar way, with inherited differences having only a minor effect. Related mother-child pairs always showed normalized repertoire overlap that was slightly higher than in unrelated mother-child pairs, though the difference was never significant. With a sensitivity of roughly 93 clones per million clonotypes, no persistent microchimeric T cell clones were detected. In the study, deep NGS was used to compare the TCR beta repertoires of mothers and children, and features distinguishing related mother-child pairs from unrelated individuals were sought. The mean age was 40 +/- 4 years for the mothers and approximately 11 +/- 4 years for the children. After adapter ligation was performed with NEBNext reagents, the libraries were sequenced on an Illumina HiSeq 2000 with 100+100 nt paired-end reads. Mother and child libraries were prepared a month apart and sequenced in separate runs to prevent cross-contamination. For each donor, somewhere between roughly 500,000 and 2,100,000 distinct TCR beta clonotypes were identified. Naive TCR beta clonotypes were estimated from low-frequency clonotypes matched to each donor's FACS-determined naive share, without sorting.

The origin of this receptor is a boy aged 5-17 years in good health. The rearrangement combines TRBV11-2 with TRBJ2-3; no confident D gene assignment can be made. Sequencing was performed on blood. The CDR3: CASSLGSELDTQYF. The DNA reads TGTGCCAGCAGCTTAGGTTCTGAACTGGATACGCAGTATTTT.